Detailed here is one T cell receptor (beta chain). This CDR3 contains 15 residues. Germline V CDR1 and CDR2: SGHAT, FQNNGV. V lost 4 bases to trimming and J lost 2 bases; unmatched junction nucleotides: 7. Amplification used 60 Vbeta primers and 13 Jbeta primers. This table comes from immunoSEQ multiplex PCR, and its TCRdb copy is limited to in-frame clones, with some not included. The repertoire holds around 100,000 clones, with approximately 78% as singletons. The sample is drawn from a study of cytomegalovirus exposure and HLA in healthy donors. The genes are TRBV11-2 and TRBJ1-2, with 7 bases matching TRBD1. The sample taken for sequencing was PBMCs. The TCR comes from a male donor in good health and CMV-seropositive. The CDR3 DNA reads TGTGCCAGCAGCTCTATACAGGGGAGCAACTATGGCTACACCTTC. It yields the protein CASSSIQGSNYGYTF.